This T cell receptor beta chain emerged from a study of vaccination and CD4 T cells after COVID-19. Treatment denoted: roughly 10-day PBMC culture with coronavirus spike peptide pools or control peptides (ViraFEST assay). Days 3 and 7 saw half the medium replaced with fresh IL-2 medium. Comment on this clonotype: Its antigen is unknown.

Researchers used the Oncomine TCR Beta short-read assay to sequence DNA from cultured CD4+ T cells. TCRdb fed the PCR reads into MiXCR, producing one record per CDR3 protein. The data hold 10,000 or so distinct CDR3 sequences, with about 47% observed a single time. Germline V gene data show CDR1 as LNHDA and CDR2 as SQIVND (reference sequence). The CDR3 is 13 residues long. Trimming shortened V by 3 bases and J by 5 bases, and 10 bases separated the two germline ends. This receptor was identified in a human donor who had recovered from COVID-19. What was sequenced was CD4+ T cells from blood, cultured in vitro. The chain uses TRBV19 and TRBJ2-5; D may match TRBD1 or TRBD2 (5 bases each). The CDR3 loop is CASSMQWGETQYF. As DNA, the CDR3 is TGTGCCAGTAGTATGCAGTGGGGGGAGACCCAGTACTTC.